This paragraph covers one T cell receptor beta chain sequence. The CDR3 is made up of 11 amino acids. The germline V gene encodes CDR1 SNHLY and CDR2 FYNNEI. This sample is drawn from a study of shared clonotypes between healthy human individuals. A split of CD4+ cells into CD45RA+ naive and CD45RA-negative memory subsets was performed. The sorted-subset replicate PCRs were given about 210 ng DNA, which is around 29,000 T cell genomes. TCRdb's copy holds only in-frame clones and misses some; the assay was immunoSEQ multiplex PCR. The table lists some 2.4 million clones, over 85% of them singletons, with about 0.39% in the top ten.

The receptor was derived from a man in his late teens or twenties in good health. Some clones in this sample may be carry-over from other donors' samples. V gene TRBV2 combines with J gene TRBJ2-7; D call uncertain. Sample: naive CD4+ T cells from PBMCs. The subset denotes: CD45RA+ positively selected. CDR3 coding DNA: TGTGGCCGCGGTTGGGGATACGAGCAGTACTTC. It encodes CGRGWGYEQYF.